Sequencing of this T cell receptor (beta chain) was carried out in a study of human T cells and chemical hapten exposure. The wider study: Patch testing placed 0.01% DPC on the upper back, with readings at 6 days.

Documented time point: pre-sensitization, week 0. Stated treatment: therapeutic diphenylcyclopropenone sensitization with weekly scalp DPC. The study extracted total RNA from unfractionated whole blood. The sample holds a few counts of this clonotype. No antigen is known for it. TCRdb reanalysed the RACE reads using MiXCR and keeps one entry per CDR3 protein. Of about 380,000 distinct CDR3 sequences in the sample, roughly 5.3% were seen once. This CDR3 spans 14 amino acids. Germline V gives CDR1 SGHRS, CDR2 YFSETQ. V was trimmed by 3 bases and J by 0 bases, leaving 9 bases between them. Overall study findings and caveats: Because they had alopecia, donors may respond immunologically unlike healthy people. While controls formed fewer of them, expanded TCRs formed significantly more large CDR3 similarity clusters.

The genes are TRBV5-1 and TRBJ1-2; D unclear. The receptor was isolated from a woman aged 45-60 years with alopecia areata. Some clones in this sample may be carry-over from other donors' samples. Sequencing was performed on whole blood, taken in connection with sensitization to the hapten diphenylcyclopropenone (DPC). Here the CDR3 reads CASSWADSNYGYTF. CDR3 sequence (DNA): TGCGCCAGCAGCTGGGCGGACTCTAACTATGGCTACACCTTC. The complete variable domain, with remaining parts taken from reference TRBV5-1 and TRBJ1-2, reads KAGVTQTPRYLIKTRGQQVTLSCSPISGHRSVSWYQQTPGQGLQFLFEYFSETQRNKGNFPGRFSGRQFSNSRSEMNVSTLELGDSALYLCASSWADSNYGYTFGSGTRLTVV.